Listed below are T cell receptor beta chains from one sample, sequenced in a study of blood T cells in healthy people across ages. TCRdb analysed the 5' RACE reads with MiXCR anew, one entry per CDR3 protein. The table has about 1.1 million distinct CDR3 sequences, 35% to 45% seen once. The sample taken for sequencing was blood. These receptors were obtained from a man in his late teens or twenties in good health. Both conserved end residues are part of each CDR3. A D gene is named only where the DNA matches it firmly. The listing skips clone size in some rows; elsewhere it reads once, few, many or a size class.

J | D | size | V | DNA | CDR3
TRBJ1-2 | NA | NA | TRBV28 | TGTGCCAGCAGTTTTGGTTTATTCTATGGCTACACCTTC | CASSFGLFYGYTF
TRBJ2-3 | NA | NA | TRBV24-1 | TGTACCACCAGTGACGGGACAAAATATACAGATACGCAGTATTTT | CTTSDGTKYTDTQYF
TRBJ2-1 | TRBD2 | NA | TRBV9 | TGTGCCAGCAGCGTCCGGACTAGCGGGAGCGAGCAGTTCTTC | CASSVRTSGSEQFF
TRBJ2-3 | TRBD1 | NA | TRBV4-3 | TGCGCCAGCAGCCATGCCGGGACAGGGGCGAGCACAGATACGCAGTATTTT | CASSHAGTGASTDTQYF
TRBJ2-1 | NA | once | TRBV5-1 | TGCGCCAGCAGCTTGTGGACTCCCGGGGTGAATGAGCAGTTCTTC | CASSLWTPGVNEQFF
TRBJ1-1 | NA | few | TRBV6-5 | TGTGCCAGCAGTTACTCGATTGGACTTCCATGGGGCACTGAAGCTTTCTTT | CASSYSIGLPWGTEAFF
TRBJ2-1 | TRBD2 | NA | TRBV5-6 | TGTGCCAGCAGCTTTTCGGCTAGCGGGAGGAATGAGCAGTTCTTC | CASSFSASGRNEQFF
TRBJ1-5 | NA | once | TRBV4-1 | TGCGCCAGCAGCCAAGTCTGGGACAATCAGCCCCAGCATTTT | CASSQVWDNQPQHF
TRBJ2-7 | TRBD1 | NA | TRBV6-1 | TGTGCCAGCAGTGGTCGACAGGGTGGGTACGAGCAGTACTTC | CASSGRQGGYEQYF
TRBJ2-4 | NA | NA | TRBV7-9 | TGTGCCAGCAGCTTAGTGGGGCCTGGCCTCGCCAAAAACATTCAGTACTTC | CASSLVGPGLAKNIQYF
TRBJ2-3 | NA | many | TRBV6-5 | TGTGCCAGCAGTCGGACCCCACGGGGCGATACGCAGTATTTT | CASSRTPRGDTQYF
TRBJ2-1 | TRBD1 | NA | TRBV5-5 | TGTGCCAGCAGCTTGGTCTGGGACAGCGATTACAATGAGCAGTTCTTC | CASSLVWDSDYNEQFF
TRBJ1-2 | NA | many | TRBV4-1 | TGCGCCAGCAGCCCCACTACCGGGACAATCGCTAACTATGGCTACACCTTC | CASSPTTGTIANYGYTF
TRBJ2-1 | NA | few | TRBV20-1 | TGCAGTGCTAGCTCTAGTGGGAATGAGCAGTTCTTC | CSASSSGNEQFF
TRBJ2-3 | NA | few | TRBV28 | TGTGCCAGCAGCCTACCAACGTACGGGTGGGGTGGAGATACGCAGTATTTT | CASSLPTYGWGGDTQYF
TRBJ1-2 | NA | NA | TRBV9 | TGTGCCAGCAGCGCTACTTGGGGGGCCTATGGCTACACCTTC | CASSATWGAYGYTF
TRBJ2-7 | NA | NA | TRBV7-9 | TGTGCCAGCAGCTTAGGGGTAGCGAGGACCTACAATGGGCAGTACTTC | CASSLGVARTYNGQYF
TRBJ2-3 | NA | NA | TRBV9 | TGTGCCAGCAGCGCGCAACCCCTCTCGAGTACGCAGTATTTT | CASSAQPLSSTQYF
TRBJ1-3 | TRBD1 | NA | TRBV2 | TGTGCCAGCAGACCATCGACAGGGCTACCTGGAAACACCATATATTTT | CASRPSTGLPGNTIYF
TRBJ2-3 | NA | few | TRBV4-3 | TGCGCCAGCAGCCAAGGACACAAAGGGGATACGCAGTATTTT | CASSQGHKGDTQYF
TRBJ2-3 | NA | NA | TRBV6-2/TRBV6-3 | TGTGCCAGCAGTTCCCAGGGTATTCGGACAGATACGCAGTATTTT | CASSSQGIRTDTQYF
TRBJ1-2 | NA | NA | TRBV18 | TGTGCCAGCTCACCACCGACATATAACTATGGCTACACCTTC | CASSPPTYNYGYTF
TRBJ2-1 | TRBD2 | NA | TRBV20-1 | TGCAGTGCTGAGCGGGGGGACAATGAGCAGTTCTTC | CSAERGDNEQFF
TRBJ2-3 | NA | few | TRBV2 | TGTGCCAGCAGTAGGGAGGCAGGCACTAGCACAGATACGCAGTATTTT | CASSREAGTSTDTQYF
TRBJ1-4 | TRBD1 | NA | TRBV18 | TGTGCCAGCTCACCGGGACAGGATCGTTCTGGGGGAAAACTGTTTTTT | CASSPGQDRSGGKLFF
TRBJ1-4 | NA | few | TRBV7-9 | TGTGCCAGCAGTCCTGGTATCAGTTCGGAAAATGAAAAACTGTTTTTT | CASSPGISSENEKLFF
TRBJ1-6 | TRBD1 | once | TRBV12-3/TRBV12-4 | TGTGCCAGCAGTCCGGGGACAGGGAGGTCTTCACCCCTCCACTTT | CASSPGTGRSSPLHF
TRBJ1-2 | NA | few | TRBV27 | TGTGCCAGCAGTTTATCGATCAGGGGAAACTATGGCTACACCTTC | CASSLSIRGNYGYTF
TRBJ2-3 | NA | many | TRBV7-3 | TGTGCCAGCAGCTTAAATCCAGGCACAGATACGCAGTATTTT | CASSLNPGTDTQYF
TRBJ2-3 | TRBD2 | few | TRBV5-1 | TGCGCCAGCAGCTCCGGCGGACTAGCGGGGTTTGGAGATACGCAGTATTTT | CASSSGGLAGFGDTQYF
TRBJ2-3 | NA | few | TRBV24-1 | TGTGCCACCAGTGACATAGGGGACGGGGGAGCAGATACGCAGTATTTT | CATSDIGDGGADTQYF
TRBJ1-6 | NA | few | TRBV6-5 | TGTGCCAGCAGTTACCAGGGCAGGGTCACTTCACCCCTCCACTTT | CASSYQGRVTSPLHF
TRBJ1-1 | NA | NA | TRBV29-1 | TGCAGCGGCGGGGGGGGGAAAGAAGCTTTCTTT | CSGGGGKEAFF
TRBJ2-1 | TRBD2 | once | TRBV7-8 | TGTGCCAGCAGCTTATTGCTAGCGGGGGCTAATGAGCAGTTCTTC | CASSLLLAGANEQFF
TRBJ2-7 | NA | once | TRBV20-1 | TGCAGTGCGAGGGACTTGGTCTACGAGCAGTACTTC | CSARDLVYEQYF
TRBJ2-7 | TRBD1 | NA | TRBV28 | TGTGCCAGCAGTTCTAGGGGGACAGGGTACGAGCAGTACTTC | CASSSRGTGYEQYF
TRBJ2-1 | NA | once | TRBV24-1 | TGTGCCACCAGTGGTGGGGGGCCTAGTTACAATGAGCAGTTCTTC | CATSGGGPSYNEQFF
TRBJ1-2 | NA | NA | TRBV14 | TGTGCCAGCAGCCAAGTGGGGACGCAAGGCTACACCTTC | CASSQVGTQGYTF
TRBJ2-3 | TRBD2 | few | TRBV2 | TGTGCCAGCAGAGAAATTAGCGGGGGCACAGATACGCAGTATTTT | CASREISGGTDTQYF
TRBJ2-5 | NA | NA | TRBV6-2/TRBV6-3 | TGTGCCAGCAGTTACGTCCTAGCAGAGCAGTACTTC | CASSYVLAEQYF
TRBJ2-3 | TRBD1 | NA | TRBV30 | TGTGCCTGGAGTGTTAAGGGACAGGGGTCAGATACGCAGTATTTT | CAWSVKGQGSDTQYF
TRBJ2-1 | TRBD2 | many | TRBV4-3 | TGCGCCAGCAGCCCAAGCGGGGACTACAATGAGCAGTTCTTC | CASSPSGDYNEQFF
TRBJ2-5 | TRBD2 | NA | TRBV12-3/TRBV12-4 | TGTGCCAGCAGCCGTAAGGGCGGACTAGAAGGGCGGACCCAGTACTTC | CASSRKGGLEGRTQYF
TRBJ2-3 | NA | few | TRBV20-1 | TGCAGTGCTCGGGAGGGGACAGCAGACACAGATACGCAGTATTTT | CSAREGTADTDTQYF
TRBJ1-1 | NA | NA | TRBV3-1 | TGTGCCAGCAGCCAAGGTTTTCCAGGGTCGGAGACTGAAGCTTTCTTT | CASSQGFPGSETEAFF
TRBJ2-3 | NA | NA | TRBV5-1 | TGCGCCAGCAGCTTGGGGGACATATCTTCGGATACGCAGTATTTT | CASSLGDISSDTQYF
TRBJ2-5 | NA | NA | TRBV28 | TGTGCCAGCAGCGAGGGCGAGCCTCAAGAGACCCAGTACTTC | CASSEGEPQETQYF